This entry lists 2 T cell receptor beta chains sequenced from one sample in a study of OX40 agonist ivuxolimab in advanced cancers. Using immunoSEQ multiplex PCR, the repertoire was profiled, and TCRdb retains in-frame clones only, with some absent. In the table there are about 48,000 clones, around four fifths of which are singletons. The input for sequencing was CD4+ or CD8+ T cells sorted from blood, taken in a trial of the OX40 agonist ivuxolimab. The receptors here all came from an adult with an advanced solid tumor such as melanoma, head and neck, liver or kidney cancer.

This clone came up once. This chain joins TRBV7-9 and TRBJ1-4; maybe TRBD1 (5 bases). The ends were cut back, 0 bases at V and 6 bases at J, with 14 bases in the middle. Germline V lookup: CDR1 SEHNR, CDR2 FQNEAQ (reference sequence). This CDR3 comprises 16 residues. The CDR3 loop is CASSLAIPGMDEKLFF. Here the CDR3 DNA reads TGTGCCAGCAGCTTAGCGATCCCAGGGATGGATGAAAAACTGTTTTTT.

The chain couples TRBV27 to TRBJ1-2, with a weak D call TRBD1 (6 bases). Germline V CDR1 and CDR2: MNHEY, SMNVEV (reference sequence). The CDR3 runs 12 residues. The ends were cut back, 2 bases at V and 10 bases at J, with 11 bases in the middle. The CDR3: CASSLKGHDYTF. The CDR3 coding sequence is TGTGCCAGCAGTTTAAAGGGACATGACTACACCTTC.